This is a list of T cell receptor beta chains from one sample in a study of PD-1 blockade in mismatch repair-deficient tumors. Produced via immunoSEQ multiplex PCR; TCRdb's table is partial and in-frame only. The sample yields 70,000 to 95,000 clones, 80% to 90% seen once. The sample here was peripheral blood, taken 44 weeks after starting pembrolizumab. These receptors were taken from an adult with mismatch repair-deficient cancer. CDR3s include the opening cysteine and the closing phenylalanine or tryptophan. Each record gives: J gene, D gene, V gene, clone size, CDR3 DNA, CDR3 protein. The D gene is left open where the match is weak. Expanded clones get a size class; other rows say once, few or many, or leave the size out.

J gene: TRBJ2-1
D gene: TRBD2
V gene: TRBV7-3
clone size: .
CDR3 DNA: TGTGCCAGCAGCTCCTATAGCGGGGGCGGGTCCAGTGAGCAGTTCTTC
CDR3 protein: CASSSYSGGGSSEQFF

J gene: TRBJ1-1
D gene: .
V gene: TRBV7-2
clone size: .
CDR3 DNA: TGTGCCAGTTCCCGGCGGGTGGGCACTGAAGCTTTCTTT
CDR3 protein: CASSRRVGTEAFF

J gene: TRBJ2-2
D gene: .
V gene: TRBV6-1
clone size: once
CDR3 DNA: TGTGCCAGCAGTGAAGCCGCGGTTGTCGGGGAGCTGTTTTTT
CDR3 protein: CASSEAAVVGELFF

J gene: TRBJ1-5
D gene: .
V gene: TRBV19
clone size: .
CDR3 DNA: TGTGCCAGCACCCGGAGGGGGGATAGCAATCAGCCCCAGCATTTT
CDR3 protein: CASTRRGDSNQPQHF

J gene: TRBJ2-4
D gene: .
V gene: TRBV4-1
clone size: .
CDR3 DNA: TGCGCCAGCAGCCGTAGAGAACGGAGCAACATTCAGTACTTC
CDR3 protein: CASSRRERSNIQYF

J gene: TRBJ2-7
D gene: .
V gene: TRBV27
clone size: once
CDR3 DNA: TGTGCCAGCAGTTTTGCGGCGGGAACCCCGCCCTACGAGCAGTACTTC
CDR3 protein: CASSFAAGTPPYEQYF

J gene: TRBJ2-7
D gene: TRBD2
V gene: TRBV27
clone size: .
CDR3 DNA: TGTGCCAGCCAAGGAATAGCGGGAGCCTACGAGCAGTACTTC
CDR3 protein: CASQGIAGAYEQYF

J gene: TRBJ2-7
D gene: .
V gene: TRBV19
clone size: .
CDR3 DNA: TGTGCCAGTAGTATAGAATCGTTAGGGGGCGAGCAGTACTTC
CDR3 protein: CASSIESLGGEQYF

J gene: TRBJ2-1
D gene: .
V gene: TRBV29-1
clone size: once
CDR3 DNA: TGCAGCGTATTGGGAACAGGGTACAATGAGCAGTTCTTC
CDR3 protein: CSVLGTGYNEQFF

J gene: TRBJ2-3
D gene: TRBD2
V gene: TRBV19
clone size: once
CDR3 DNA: TGTGCCAGTAGTATTTGGATTTCGAGCGGGAGAGCTAGCACAGATACGCAGTATTTT
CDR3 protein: CASSIWISSGRASTDTQYF

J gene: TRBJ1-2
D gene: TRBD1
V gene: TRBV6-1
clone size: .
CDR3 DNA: TGTGCCAGCAGTGAAGCGGGTCGGGACAGGGGGGATCCACTCTTC
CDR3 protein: CASSEAGRDRGDPLF

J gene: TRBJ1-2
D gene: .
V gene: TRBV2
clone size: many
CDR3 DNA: TGTGCCAGCAGACCACCCGTCGCGGGGGACTATGGCTACACCTTC
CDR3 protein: CASRPPVAGDYGYTF

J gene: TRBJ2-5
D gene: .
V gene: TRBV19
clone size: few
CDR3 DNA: TGTGCCAGTAGTATGAGTGGCCGCCGGGGTGAGACCCAGTACTTC
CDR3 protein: CASSMSGRRGETQYF

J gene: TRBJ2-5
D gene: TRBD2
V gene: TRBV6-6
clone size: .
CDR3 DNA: TGTGCCAGCAGTCCCGGACTAGCGGGAGTCGAAGAGACCCAGTACTTC
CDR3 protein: CASSPGLAGVEETQYF

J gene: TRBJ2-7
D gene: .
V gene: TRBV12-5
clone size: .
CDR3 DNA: TGTGCTAGTGCCTTAGGGGGACAGGGGGTTAGCGGGAGGGTCGACGAGCAGTACTTC
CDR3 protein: CASALGGQGVSGRVDEQYF

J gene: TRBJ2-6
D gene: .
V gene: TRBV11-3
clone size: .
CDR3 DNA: TGTGCCAGCAGCCTAGCAAGCTCTGGGGCCAACGTCCTGACTTTC
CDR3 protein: CASSLASSGANVLTF

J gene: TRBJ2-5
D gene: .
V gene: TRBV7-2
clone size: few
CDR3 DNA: TGTGCCAGCAGCTTCGGTGGGCGGACCCAGTACTTC
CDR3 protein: CASSFGGRTQYF

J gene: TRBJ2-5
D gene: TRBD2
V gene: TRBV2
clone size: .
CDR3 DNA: TGTGCCAGCATAGCGGGAGCAGAGTACCAAGAGACCCAGTACTTC
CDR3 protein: CASIAGAEYQETQYF

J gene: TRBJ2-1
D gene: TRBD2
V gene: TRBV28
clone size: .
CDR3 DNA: TGTGCCAGCAGTTTAGCGGGAGGCTTCCATGAGCAGTTCTTC
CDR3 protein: CASSLAGGFHEQFF

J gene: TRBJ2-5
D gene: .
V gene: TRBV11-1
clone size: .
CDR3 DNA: TGTGCCAGCAGCTTAGCCAGGGGTTCGGAGACCCAGTACTTC
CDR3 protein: CASSLARGSETQYF

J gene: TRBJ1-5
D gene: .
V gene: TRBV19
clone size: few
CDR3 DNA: TGTGCCAGTAGTACTCAGACACTTCAGCCCCAGCATTTT
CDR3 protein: CASSTQTLQPQHF

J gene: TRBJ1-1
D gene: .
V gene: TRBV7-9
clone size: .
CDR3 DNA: TGTGCCAGCAGCTTAGTAGGCCGGGAAGCTTTCTTT
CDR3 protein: CASSLVGREAFF

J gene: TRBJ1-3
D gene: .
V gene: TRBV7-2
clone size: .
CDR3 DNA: TGTGCCAGCAGCTTACTTGGGTCTGGAAACACCATATATTTT
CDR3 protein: CASSLLGSGNTIYF

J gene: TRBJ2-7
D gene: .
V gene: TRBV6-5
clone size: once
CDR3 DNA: TGTGCCAGCAGGGCGGACAGCGCCCACGAGCAGTACTTC
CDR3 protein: CASRADSAHEQYF

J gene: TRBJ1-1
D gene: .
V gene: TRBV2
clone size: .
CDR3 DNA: TGTGCCAGCAATTGGGGGTCCGGGACTGAAGCTTTCTTT
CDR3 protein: CASNWGSGTEAFF

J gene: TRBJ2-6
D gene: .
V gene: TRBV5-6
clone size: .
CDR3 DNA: TGTGCCAGCAGCCGACCTACGCAAAGCTCTGGGGCCAACGTCCTGACTTTC
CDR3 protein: CASSRPTQSSGANVLTF

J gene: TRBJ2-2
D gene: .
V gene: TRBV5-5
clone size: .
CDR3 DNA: TGTGCCAGCAGCTCGGGCCAGGGAACCGGGGAGCTGTTTTTT
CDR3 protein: CASSSGQGTGELFF

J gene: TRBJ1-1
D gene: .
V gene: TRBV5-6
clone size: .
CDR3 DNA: TGTGCCAGCAGCCTTCGGTTAGGATGGGTTCGCCCTGAAGCTTTCTTT
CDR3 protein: CASSLRLGWVRPEAFF

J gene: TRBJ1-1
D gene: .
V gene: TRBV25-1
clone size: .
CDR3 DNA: TGTGCCAGCAGTGACCCCGCATCGAACACTGAAGCTTTCTTT
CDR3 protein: CASSDPASNTEAFF

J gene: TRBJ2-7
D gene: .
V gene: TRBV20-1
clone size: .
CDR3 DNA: TGCAGTGCTTCGGACAGTTACGAGCAGTACTTC
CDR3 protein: CSASDSYEQYF

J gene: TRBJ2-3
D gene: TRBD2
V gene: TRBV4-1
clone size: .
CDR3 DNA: TGCGCCAGCAGCCCGCGGGAGGCCCTCACAGATACGCAGTATTTT
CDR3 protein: CASSPREALTDTQYF

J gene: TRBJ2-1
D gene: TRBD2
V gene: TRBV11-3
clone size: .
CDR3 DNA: TGTGCCAGCAGCTTAGAACTAGCGGGGTACAATGAGCAGTTCTTC
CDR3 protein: CASSLELAGYNEQFF

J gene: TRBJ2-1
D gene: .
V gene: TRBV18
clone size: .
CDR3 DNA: TGTGCCAGCTCATCCAACAATGAGCAGTTCTTC
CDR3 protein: CASSSNNEQFF

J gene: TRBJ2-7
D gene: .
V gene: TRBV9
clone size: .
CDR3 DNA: TGTGCCAGCAGCGTAGGCAAGAGCTCCTACGAGCAGTACTTC
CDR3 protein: CASSVGKSSYEQYF

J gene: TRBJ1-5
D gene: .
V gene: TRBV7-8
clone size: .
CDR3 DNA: TGTGCCAGCAGTCCGGACAGCCTCTATAGCAATCAGCCCCAGCATTTT
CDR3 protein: CASSPDSLYSNQPQHF

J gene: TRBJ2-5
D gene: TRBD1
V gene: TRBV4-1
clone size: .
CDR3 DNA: TGCGCCAGCAGCCTATGGACAGGGGGCCGGCAAGAGACCCAGTACTTC
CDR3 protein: CASSLWTGGRQETQYF

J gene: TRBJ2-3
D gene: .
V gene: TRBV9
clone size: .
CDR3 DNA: TGTGCCAGCAGCGTAGTCCCGGCGAGCACAGATACGCAGTATTTT
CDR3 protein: CASSVVPASTDTQYF

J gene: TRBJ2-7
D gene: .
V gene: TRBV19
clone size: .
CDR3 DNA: TGTGCCAGTAGACCTGATAAGGGATCCTACGAGCAGTACTTC
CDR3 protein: CASRPDKGSYEQYF

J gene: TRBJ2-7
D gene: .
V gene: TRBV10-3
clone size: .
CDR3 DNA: TGTGCCATCAGTGAGTCGAACGAGCAGTACTTC
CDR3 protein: CAISESNEQYF

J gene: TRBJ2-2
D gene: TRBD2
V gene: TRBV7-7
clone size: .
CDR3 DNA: TGTGCTAGCAGCTTAATCGGGGGAAGCGGGAGTCCCGGGGAGCTGTTTTTT
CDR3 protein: CASSLIGGSGSPGELFF

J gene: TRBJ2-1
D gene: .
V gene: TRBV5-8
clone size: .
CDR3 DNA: TGTGCCAGCAGAAGGTTCCCCAAATACAATGAGCAGTTCTTC
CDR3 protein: CASRRFPKYNEQFF

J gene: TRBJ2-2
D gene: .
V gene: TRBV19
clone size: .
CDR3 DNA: TGTGCCAGTAGGGGGTTCACCGGGGAGCTGTTTTTT
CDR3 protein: CASRGFTGELFF

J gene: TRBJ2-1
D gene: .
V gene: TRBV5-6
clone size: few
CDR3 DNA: TGTGCCAGCAGCTTAAAGGGCTACTACAATGAGCAGTTCTTC
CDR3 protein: CASSLKGYYNEQFF

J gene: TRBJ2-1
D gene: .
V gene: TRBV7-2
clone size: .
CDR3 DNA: TGTGCCAGCAGCTTAAACAACTACAATGAGCAGTTCTTC
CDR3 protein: CASSLNNYNEQFF

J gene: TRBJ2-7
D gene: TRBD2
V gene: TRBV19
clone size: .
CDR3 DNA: TGTGCCAGTAGTATAGGTGAGCGGGAGTACTACGAGCAGTACTTC
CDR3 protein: CASSIGEREYYEQYF

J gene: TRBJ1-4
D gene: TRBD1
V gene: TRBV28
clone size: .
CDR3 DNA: TGTGCCAGCAGGCCGGGACAGACTAATGAAAAACTGTTTTTT
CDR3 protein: CASRPGQTNEKLFF

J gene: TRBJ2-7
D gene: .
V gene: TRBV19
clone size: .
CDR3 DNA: TGTGCCAGTAGTATAACCTACGAGCAGTACTTC
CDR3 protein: CASSITYEQYF

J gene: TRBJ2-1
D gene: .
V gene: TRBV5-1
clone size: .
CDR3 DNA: TGCGCCAGCAGTCTAGACGGGGTACCCAATGAGCAGTTCTTC
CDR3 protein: CASSLDGVPNEQFF

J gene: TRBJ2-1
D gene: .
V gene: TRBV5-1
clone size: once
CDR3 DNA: TGCGCCAGCAGCTTGGGGACAGAAAATGAGCAGTTCTTC
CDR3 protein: CASSLGTENEQFF

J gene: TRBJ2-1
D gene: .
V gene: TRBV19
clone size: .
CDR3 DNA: TGTGCCAGTATTTCGGACCGGGACAATGAGCAGTTCTTC
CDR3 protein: CASISDRDNEQFF

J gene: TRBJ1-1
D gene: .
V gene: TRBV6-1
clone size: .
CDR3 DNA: TGTGCCAGCAGTGTTCAGACGGGGAACACTGAAGCTTTCTTT
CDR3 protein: CASSVQTGNTEAFF

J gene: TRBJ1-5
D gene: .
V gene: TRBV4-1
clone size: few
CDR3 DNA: TGCGCCAGCAGCCAAGGGAACCGTCTACTGCCCCAGCATTTT
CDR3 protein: CASSQGNRLLPQHF

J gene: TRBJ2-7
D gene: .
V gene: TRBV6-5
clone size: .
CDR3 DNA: TGTGCCAGCAGAGGCCTGAGCTCCTACGAGCAGTACTTC
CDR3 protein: CASRGLSSYEQYF

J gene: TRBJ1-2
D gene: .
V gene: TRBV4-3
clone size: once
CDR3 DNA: TGCGCCAGCAGCCAAGAAAGGATTTCATATGGCTACACCTTC
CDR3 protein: CASSQERISYGYTF

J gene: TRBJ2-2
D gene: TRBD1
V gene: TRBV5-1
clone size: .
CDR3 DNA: TGCGCCAGCAGCTTGGCTGGGACAGGAAAAACCGGGGAGCTGTTTTTT
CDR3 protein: CASSLAGTGKTGELFF

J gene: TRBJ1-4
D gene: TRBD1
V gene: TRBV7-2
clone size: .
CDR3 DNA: TGTGCCAGCAGCCGGGGACAGAACGGCCTGCCTGAAAAACTGTTTTTT
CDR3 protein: CASSRGQNGLPEKLFF

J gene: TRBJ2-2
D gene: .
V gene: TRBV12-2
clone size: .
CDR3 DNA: TGTGCAAGTCGCTCCCTTAGGGAGCGGGAGTCGAACACCGGGGAGCTGTTTTTT
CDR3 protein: CASRSLRERESNTGELFF

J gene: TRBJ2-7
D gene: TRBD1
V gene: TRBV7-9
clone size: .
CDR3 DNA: TGTGCCAGCAGCTCCGCCGGGACAGGGGGCGAGCAGTACTTC
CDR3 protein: CASSSAGTGGEQYF

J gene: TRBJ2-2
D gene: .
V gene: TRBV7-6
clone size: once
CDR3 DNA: TGTGCCAGCAGCTTGTCTTCGCCCGATAACACCGGGGAGCTGTTTTTT
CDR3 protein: CASSLSSPDNTGELFF

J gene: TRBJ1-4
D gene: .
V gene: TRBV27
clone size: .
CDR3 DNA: TGTGCCAGCAGTTTTTCAGGGTATGAAAAACTGTTTTTT
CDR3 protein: CASSFSGYEKLFF